This is a list of T cell receptor beta chains from one sample in a study of beta chain features in type 1 diabetes. Here immunoSEQ multiplex PCR was the method, and the copy in TCRdb shows in-frame clones only, minus some. This sample has 300,000 to 400,000 clones, with around 10% found just once. The specimen sequenced was naive CD4+ T cells from blood. These receptors were collected from a woman aged 30 to 39 in good health. Each CDR3 is given with its conserved first and last residue. Each record gives: clone size, D gene, V gene, J gene, CDR3 DNA, CDR3 protein. A D gene is named only where the DNA matches it firmly. Not all rows give a size; the values are once, few, many and, for expanded clones, a class.

few	-	TRBV7-2	TRBJ1-5	TGTGCCAGCAGCTTATCGTCCTCACGCTATAGCAATCAGCCCCAGCATTTT	CASSLSSSRYSNQPQHF
few	-	TRBV19	TRBJ1-1	TGTGCCAGTAGTATAGCCACCGGGACTGAAGCTTTCTTT	CASSIATGTEAFF
few	TRBD2	TRBV5-1	TRBJ2-1	TGCGCCAGCAGCCTAGCGGGAGTCTACAATGAGCAGTTCTTC	CASSLAGVYNEQFF
-	-	TRBV11-1	TRBJ2-6	TGTGCCAGCAGCCCGAACCAGCGGTCTGGGGCCAACGTCCTGACTTTC	CASSPNQRSGANVLTF
few	-	TRBV29-1	TRBJ1-4	TGCAGCGTTTCTTGGGGGACACCCTCGGAAAAACTGTTTTTT	CSVSWGTPSEKLFF
-	-	TRBV7-9	TRBJ2-1	TGTGCCAGCAGCTTAGTGCAGAATGAGCAGTTCTTC	CASSLVQNEQFF
-	-	TRBV6-1	TRBJ2-3	TGTGCCACCACGACTACCCCAAAGGATACGCAGTATTTT	CATTTTPKDTQYF
few	-	TRBV25-1	TRBJ1-1	TGTGCCAGCAGTGAATACAAGCAGGGGACGAACACTGAAGCTTTCTTT	CASSEYKQGTNTEAFF
-	-	TRBV5-5	TRBJ2-2	TGTGCCAGCAGCTTGGTTCCAGTGAAGAACACCGGGGAGCTGTTTTTT	CASSLVPVKNTGELFF
-	TRBD2	TRBV7-9	TRBJ2-2	TGTGCCAGCAGCCAGACCCTATACGAAGCGGGAGTTGCCACCGGGGAGCTGTTTTTT	CASSQTLYEAGVATGELFF
-	TRBD1	TRBV28	TRBJ2-1	TGTGCCAGCAGTTTAGACGGGACAGGGAGGTTCAATGAGCAGTTCTTC	CASSLDGTGRFNEQFF
few	-	TRBV9	TRBJ1-1	TGTGCCAGCAGCAACACTACAGGGATGAACACTGAAGCTTTCTTT	CASSNTTGMNTEAFF
few	TRBD2	TRBV4-3	TRBJ2-3	TGCGCCAGCAGCCGAGCGACTAGCGGGAGGGGCACAGATACGCAGTATTTT	CASSRATSGRGTDTQYF
-	-	TRBV29-1	TRBJ2-3	TGCAGCACCGGAGGCCCAGGGGCCGCTTTCACAGATACGCAGTATTTT	CSTGGPGAAFTDTQYF
-	-	TRBV28	TRBJ1-2	TGTGCCAGCAGTCCCGGGACACCGACTAACTATGGCTACACCTTC	CASSPGTPTNYGYTF
few	-	TRBV6-5	TRBJ2-1	TGTGCCAGCCAACCTAGGTCCGACTCCTACAATGAGCAGTTCTTC	CASQPRSDSYNEQFF
few	-	TRBV7-2	TRBJ2-3	TGTGCCAGCAGCCCGGCCGGGAGTACAGATACGCAGTATTTT	CASSPAGSTDTQYF
-	-	TRBV29-1	TRBJ2-7	TGCAGCGGTTTATACAGGGAACTCTCCTACGAGCAGTACTTC	CSGLYRELSYEQYF
once	TRBD2	TRBV14	TRBJ2-7	TGTGCCAGCAGCAAAGGACTAGCGGGAACCTACGAGCAGTACTTC	CASSKGLAGTYEQYF
-	-	TRBV5-1	TRBJ2-1	TGCGCCAGCAGCTTGTTACAGGGATACAATGAGCAGTTCTTC	CASSLLQGYNEQFF